This T cell receptor beta chain appears in the sequencing data of a study of CD4 T cells in relation to SARS-CoV-2 and coronaviruses. Before the COVID-19 pandemic, during about 2011-2019, CD4+ T cells were taken from unexposed donors. The cells were cultured for approximately 10 days before CD4+ T cells were isolated. Half the medium was replaced with IL-2 medium on days 3 and 7. V shed 1 base and J shed 0 bases, with 13 bases lying between them. CDR1 SGHTA and CDR2 FQGNSA come from the germline V gene. This CDR3 has 17 amino acids. In the case of this clone: What it binds is not known.

Sequenced by immunoSEQ multiplex PCR; TCRdb stores in-frame clones only, minus some. Found here are over 25,000 clones, over 70% of them singletons; the top ten hold 10% to 15%. The receptor was isolated from a human donor in good health. The sequenced sample was CD4+ T cells from PBMCs, cultured in vitro. The chain uses TRBV7-2 and TRBJ1-3, with D unclear. The CDR3 DNA sequence: TGTGCCAGCAGCTTAGATGTGGGGTCCAACTCTGGAAACACCATATATTTT. Protein: CASSLDVGSNSGNTIYF. Filled out from reference TRBV7-2 and TRBJ1-3, the complete variable domain reads GAGVSQSPSNKVTEKGKDVELRCDPISGHTALYWYRQSLGQGLEFLIYFQGNSAPDKSGLPSDRFSAERTGGSVSTLTIQRTQQEDSAVYLCASSLDVGSNSGNTIYFGEGSWLTVV.